This entry describes one TCR beta chain. The record originates from a study of blood T cell repertoires in COVID-19. Looking at the study overall: Collection of acute and convalescent COVID-19 samples took place in the United States, Italy and Spain. Sources were T cells, B-cell-depleted T cells, or PBMCs; the material itself was cDNA or gDNA.

Original handling: Counts of nucleated cells, estimated from reference gene primer amplification, were obtained. Data came from immunoSEQ multiplex PCR; TCRdb stores just in-frame clones and leaves some out. V and J calls and clone size are given by that table; D and trimming were obtained from the DNA. The data contain approximately 40,000 clones, 90% of them singletons. The CDR3 loop spans 11 amino acids. V was clipped by 7 bases and J by 13 bases, with 15 bases between them. The germline V gene encodes CDR1 SNHLY and CDR2 FYNNEI. This chain uses TRBV2 with TRBJ2-3; tentative D call: TRBD1 (6 bases). The specimen was peripheral blood. The receptor was isolated from a human donor in a cohort sampled during active COVID-19. The CDR3 DNA follows: TGTGCCAGCAAAGGGGGAGAGAGAAAGTATTTT. Protein: CASKGGERKYF.